These 15 T cell receptor beta chains share one sample of origin, sequenced in a study of cytomegalovirus exposure and HLA in healthy donors. Researchers ran the PCR with 60 Vbeta and 13 Jbeta primers. The table came from immunoSEQ multiplex PCR; TCRdb's copy has only in-frame clones and leaves some out. The sample yields tens of thousands of clones, 7.6% seen once. The specimen sequenced was PBMCs. These receptors all stem from a man in his fifties or sixties in good health and CMV-seronegative.

The CDR3 is CASSSGIGWSDYGYTF. The CDR3 DNA is TGTGCCAGCAGTTCGGGGATCGGGTGGAGCGACTATGGCTACACCTTC. The chain is built from TRBV28 and TRBJ1-2; D remains ambiguous. The CDR3 contains 16 residues. Trimming pared 4 bases from V and 3 bases from J, leaving 18 bases between. Looked up from germline, CDR1 is MDHEN and CDR2 is SYDVKM.

The V gene is TRBV4-3, the J gene TRBJ2-1; TRBD1 aligns across 9 bases. V lost 2 bases to trimming and J lost 4 bases; unmatched junction nucleotides: 6. Germline CDR1 LGHNA, CDR2 YSLEER. CDR3 length: 16 amino acids. CDR3 sequence reads: CASSQRLTGGYNEQFF. CDR3 coding DNA: TGCGCCAGCAGCCAACGGTTGACAGGGGGATACAATGAGCAGTTCTTC.

This clone was detected a few times. This chain links TRBV6-5 with TRBJ1-2; D call uncertain. The germline V gene encodes CDR1 MNHEY and CDR2 SVGAGI. V lost 10 bases, J lost 2 bases, and 11 bases lay in between. There are 12 residues in the CDR3. In nucleotides, the CDR3 is TGTGCCACCCGGAGAACAAACTATGGCTACACCTTC. It specifies CATRRTNYGYTF.

The chain employs TRBV29-1 and TRBJ1-2; 7 bases line up with TRBD1. Per germline, CDR1 SQVTM and CDR2 ANQGSEA. The V gene end was trimmed by 3 bases and the J gene end by 8 bases; junction bases not matched to a gene: 9. CDR3 size: 13 residues. CDR3 sequence: CSVDTGTVNGYTF. The CDR3, as DNA: TGCAGCGTTGATACCGGGACAGTTAACGGCTACACCTTC.

The CDR3 region is CASSLGQNYGYTF. The DNA of the CDR3 is TGTGCCAGCAGTTTAGGGCAGAACTATGGCTACACCTTC. The gene calls are TRBV28 and TRBJ1-2, with no clear D. Germline V gene lookup returns CDR1 MDHEN and CDR2 SYDVKM. The CDR3 covers 13 residues. Trimming took 2 bases from V and 2 from J, leaving 6 bases between them.

The table lists this clone with a few counts. The chain recombines TRBV5-6 with TRBJ2-7, with D possibly TRBD1 on 6 matching bases. Germline CDR1 reads SGHDT; CDR2 reads YYEEEE. Trimming removed 4 bases at V and 4 bases at J, with 9 bases between. This CDR3 is 12 amino acids long. CDR3 nucleotide sequence: TGTGCCAGCAGCAAAGGGGGTTACGAGCAGTACTTC. This sequence encodes CASSKGGYEQYF.

V usage is TRBV9 and J usage is TRBJ1-2; no firm D call. V dropped 0 bases and J dropped 1 base, with 7 bases sitting between them. The V gene's germline CDR1 is SGDLS and CDR2 YYNGEE. The CDR3 sequence is 14 residues long. The CDR3 nucleotides read TGTGCCAGCAGCGTAGATGTCGGTAACTATGGCTACACCTTC. The encoded protein is CASSVDVGNYGYTF.

This clone was seen a few times. The chain uses TRBV4-3 and TRBJ2-5, with a possible D match to TRBD2 (5 bases). V dropped 3 bases and J dropped 5 bases, with 13 bases sitting between them. Germline CDR1 is LGHNA and CDR2 is YSLEER. CDR3 length: 14 amino acids. The CDR3 loop is CASSQHSGGETQYF. CDR3 sequence (DNA): TGCGCCAGCAGCCAGCACAGTGGCGGGGAGACCCAGTACTTC.

This sequence joins TRBV4-2 and TRBJ2-3, with D perhaps matching TRBD2 (6 bases). The V gene's germline CDR1 is LGHNA and CDR2 YNFKEQ. The CDR3 length is 18 residues. Trimming took 1 base from V and 0 from J, leaving 17 bases between them. In DNA, the CDR3 is TGTGCCAGCAGCCAAGGATTGAGAGCGGGCTTGAGCACAGATACGCAGTATTTT. It yields the protein CASSQGLRAGLSTDTQYF.

This clone was seen a handful of times. The V and J genes are TRBV28 and TRBJ2-3, with 9 positions matching TRBD2. The trim removed 2 bases at V and 7 bases at J, leaving 7 bases unmatched. The CDR3 runs 15 residues. Germline loops: CDR1 MDHEN, CDR2 SYDVKM. The CDR3 coding sequence is TGTGCCAGCAGTTTAAGGCTAGCGGGACCCCATACGCAGTATTTT. Amino acid sequence: CASSLRLAGPHTQYF. The full variable domain, in which reference TRBV28 and TRBJ2-3 provide the parts outside the CDR3, is DVKVTQSSRYLVKRTGEKVFLECVQDMDHENMFWYRQDPGLGLRLIYFSYDVKMKEKGDIPEGYSVSREKKERFSLILESASTNQTSMYLCASSLRLAGPHTQYFGPGTRLTVL.

This clone was observed a handful of times. The chain employs TRBV27 and TRBJ1-6, with D perhaps matching TRBD1 (5 bases). The CDR3 has 14 amino acids. Trimming cost V 6 bases and J 9 bases, with 15 bases left between them. CDR1 MNHEY and CDR2 SMNVEV come from the germline V gene (reference sequence). CDR3 sequence reads: CASSFLKQGSPLHF. For the CDR3, the DNA is TGTGCCAGCAGCTTCTTAAAGCAGGGTTCACCCCTCCACTTT.

This rearrangement joins TRBV27 to TRBJ1-1; 8 bases align to TRBD1. Germline CDR1 and CDR2: MNHEY and SMNVEV (reference sequence). The CDR3 is 14 residues long. V lost 4 bases to trimming and J lost 10 bases; unmatched junction nucleotides: 11. The CDR3 here is CASSSRTGFGGAFF. For the CDR3, the DNA is TGTGCCAGCAGTTCCCGGACAGGGTTCGGTGGAGCTTTCTTT.

This clone has just a few counts. V gene TRBV5-1 combines with J gene TRBJ1-6; TRBD1 is a possible D gene (5 bases). The CDR3 spans 16 residues. V dropped 4 bases and J dropped 4 bases, with 15 bases sitting between them. Germline V gives CDR1 SGHRS, CDR2 YFSETQ. CDR3 nucleotide sequence: TGCGCCAGCAGCCTACAGGCGGCAGGTTATAATTCACCCCTCCACTTT. This codes for CASSLQAAGYNSPLHF. The complete variable domain, with remaining parts taken from reference TRBV5-1 and TRBJ1-6, reads KAGVTQTPRYLIKTRGQQVTLSCSPISGHRSVSWYQQTPGQGLQFLFEYFSETQRNKGNFPGRFSGRQFSNSRSEMNVSTLELGDSALYLCASSLQAAGYNSPLHFGNGTRLTVT.

This clone appeared a few times. This rearrangement joins TRBV20-1 to TRBJ2-7; D might be TRBD1 (5 bases). Germline V gene sequence: CDR1 DFQATT, CDR2 SNEGSKA (reference sequence). Trimming removed 5 bases from V and 3 bases from J, with 8 bases in between. The CDR3 totals 11 residues. The CDR3 DNA reads as TGCAGTGCTCGTAGGGGCTACGAGCAGTACTTC. Translated: CSARRGYEQYF.

In this sample, this clone turned up a few times. The CDR3 region is CASRTGVNTGELFF. CDR3 bases: TGTGCCAGCAGGACAGGCGTGAACACCGGGGAGCTGTTTTTT. The chain recombines TRBV6-5 with TRBJ2-2; D may be TRBD1 (6 bases). This CDR3 contains 14 residues. Trimming removed 6 bases from V and 1 base from J, with 9 bases in between. Germline V gene data show CDR1 as MNHEY and CDR2 as SVGAGI.